A selection of T cell receptor beta chains follows, all from one sample in a study of blood T cell repertoires in COVID-19. Here immunoSEQ multiplex PCR was the method, and the copy in TCRdb shows in-frame clones only, minus some. The data contain a few hundred thousand clones, 80% to 90% of them seen just once; the ten biggest clones take up 1.5% to 2%. The sample was PBMCs or T cells enriched from blood (not recorded which). These TCRs come from a woman between 45 and 65 years old who had recovered from COVID-19. CDR3s include the opening cysteine and the closing phenylalanine or tryptophan. Each record gives: V gene, J gene, CDR3 protein.

v_call: TRBV14
j_call: TRBJ2-7
cdr3_aa: CASSSGIQGALGYEQYF

v_call: TRBV20-1
j_call: TRBJ2-3
cdr3_aa: CSASGTTTGTDTQYF

v_call: TRBV10-3
j_call: TRBJ1-5
cdr3_aa: CATTRGESPNQPQHF

v_call: TRBV5-4
j_call: TRBJ1-1
cdr3_aa: CASSSGEGTEAFF

v_call: TRBV7-9
j_call: TRBJ1-1
cdr3_aa: CASSLRQGATEAFF

v_call: TRBV5-1
j_call: TRBJ1-4
cdr3_aa: CASSLNINEKLFF

v_call: TRBV2
j_call: TRBJ1-5
cdr3_aa: CASSELNSNQPQHF

v_call: TRBV3-1/TRBV3-2
j_call: TRBJ1-6
cdr3_aa: CASSQGGGGSPLHF

v_call: TRBV9
j_call: TRBJ2-7
cdr3_aa: CASSPPGLAGTYEQYF

v_call: TRBV5-1
j_call: TRBJ2-3
cdr3_aa: CASSFGTSGSKDTQYF

v_call: TRBV18
j_call: TRBJ2-1
cdr3_aa: CASSQTGGAYNEQFF

v_call: TRBV20-1
j_call: TRBJ2-1
cdr3_aa: CSASTPPPGSYYNEQFF

v_call: TRBV5-6
j_call: TRBJ1-1
cdr3_aa: CASSPGWLAEAFF

v_call: TRBV6-4
j_call: TRBJ1-5
cdr3_aa: CASNLDSSLPYSNQPQHF

v_call: TRBV3-1/TRBV3-2
j_call: TRBJ2-1
cdr3_aa: CASSQGAGGSYNEQFF

v_call: TRBV28
j_call: TRBJ2-1
cdr3_aa: CASSLPARDNEQFF

v_call: TRBV11-2
j_call: TRBJ2-2
cdr3_aa: CASSSGLTGELFF

v_call: TRBV11-2
j_call: TRBJ1-3
cdr3_aa: CASSLEDRDGNTIYF

v_call: TRBV3-1/TRBV3-2
j_call: TRBJ1-1
cdr3_aa: CASSQDWTGIGGTEAFF

v_call: TRBV27
j_call: TRBJ2-1
cdr3_aa: CASSSRGTVDEQFF

v_call: TRBV20-1
j_call: TRBJ1-2
cdr3_aa: CSARRSGGYTF

v_call: TRBV6-5
j_call: TRBJ2-3
cdr3_aa: CASSSRDLRMGQYF

v_call: TRBV20-1
j_call: TRBJ2-7
cdr3_aa: CSASAGGTHEQYF

v_call: TRBV7-9
j_call: TRBJ1-1
cdr3_aa: CASSLEFQGTEAFF

v_call: TRBV27
j_call: TRBJ1-3
cdr3_aa: CASSLSYGAGNTIYF

v_call: TRBV5-1
j_call: TRBJ1-1
cdr3_aa: CASSKYRALNTEAFF

v_call: TRBV5-1
j_call: TRBJ1-3
cdr3_aa: CASSPGTAGNTIYF

v_call: TRBV3-1/TRBV3-2
j_call: TRBJ1-1
cdr3_aa: CASSFHRGGAFF

v_call: TRBV28
j_call: TRBJ2-7
cdr3_aa: CASQRESYEQYF

v_call: TRBV15
j_call: TRBJ2-1
cdr3_aa: CATSSDSGNNEQFF

v_call: TRBV7-3
j_call: TRBJ1-2
cdr3_aa: CASSLTGTALYGYTF

v_call: TRBV28
j_call: TRBJ2-7
cdr3_aa: CASSPGPHYEQYF

v_call: TRBV11-1
j_call: TRBJ2-5
cdr3_aa: CASSLGDRGASGTQYF

v_call: TRBV4-1
j_call: TRBJ1-3
cdr3_aa: CASSPWGVGNTIYF

v_call: TRBV27
j_call: TRBJ2-1
cdr3_aa: CASSPEPGRAKFF

v_call: TRBV15
j_call: TRBJ1-2
cdr3_aa: CATSRITGGRHYGYTF

v_call: TRBV7-2
j_call: TRBJ1-5
cdr3_aa: CASSLRRLNQPQHF

v_call: TRBV7-2
j_call: TRBJ2-2
cdr3_aa: CASSFRSNTGELFF

v_call: TRBV5-5
j_call: TRBJ1-5
cdr3_aa: CASSFYSGAPGNQPQHF

v_call: TRBV7-3
j_call: TRBJ1-2
cdr3_aa: CASSPHLDSTYGYTF

v_call: TRBV27
j_call: TRBJ2-7
cdr3_aa: CASSLSDSGAYEQYF

v_call: TRBV28
j_call: TRBJ2-3
cdr3_aa: CASQGLNWREGRTDTQYF

v_call: TRBV14
j_call: TRBJ2-7
cdr3_aa: CASSPFSYEQYF

v_call: TRBV5-1
j_call: TRBJ2-7
cdr3_aa: CASSFQTGTPGRSYEQYF

v_call: TRBV5-4
j_call: TRBJ2-7
cdr3_aa: CASSLGGGNHEQYF

v_call: TRBV10-3
j_call: TRBJ2-2
cdr3_aa: CATRQPGTGFGGAGELFF

v_call: TRBV30
j_call: TRBJ1-3
cdr3_aa: CAWSLEIRNTIYF

v_call: TRBV10-3
j_call: TRBJ1-1
cdr3_aa: CAISGTWTVNTEAFF

v_call: TRBV2
j_call: TRBJ1-3
cdr3_aa: CASSETGVPGNTIYF

v_call: TRBV14
j_call: TRBJ1-1
cdr3_aa: CATRDKRGRAFF

v_call: TRBV19
j_call: TRBJ1-1
cdr3_aa: CASRTGSYEAFF

v_call: TRBV27
j_call: TRBJ2-7
cdr3_aa: CASSLTPPVSYEQYF

v_call: TRBV5-4
j_call: TRBJ2-5
cdr3_aa: CASSSTSGRWETQYF

v_call: TRBV10-3
j_call: TRBJ2-5
cdr3_aa: CAVGGASGRVETQYF